This TCR beta chain was obtained from a study of Graves' ophthalmopathy and Graves' hyperthyroidism. About the study: The term stable hyperthyroidism indicated an absence of ophthalmopathy within 18 months of follow-up.

Many counts were recorded for this clonotype. Excluded were patients with other autoimmune diseases, uncontrolled infections, pregnancy or lactation. The CDR3 covers 13 residues. Germline lookup yields CDR1 SEHNR and CDR2 FQNEAQ (reference sequence). RNA transcripts were the source from which TCR beta CDR3 regions were amplified. Second-round multiplex PCR followed a first-round RT-PCR using HTBI primers. MiXCR, run by TCRdb on the multiplex PCR reads, gives a single entry per CDR3 protein. Found here are 580,000 or so distinct CDR3 sequences, just under 40% of them singletons; the top ten hold about 4.2%.

Sequenced: peripheral blood or thyroid tissue (not recorded which). The chain uses TRBV7-9 and TRBJ1-2, with a tentative D call TRBD1 (6 bases). This receptor was obtained from an adult man with Graves' hyperthyroidism. Written as DNA, the CDR3 is TGTACCCTAGATTCGGGACACCACTATGGCTACACCTTC. This encodes CTLDSGHHYGYTF.